The rows below give T cell receptor beta chains drawn from one sample of a study of cytomegalovirus exposure and HLA in healthy donors. Sequencing was performed with immunoSEQ multiplex PCR; in TCRdb, only in-frame clones are kept and a portion is missing. The table has 150,000 to 200,000 clones, roughly 80% seen once. Sequencing was performed on PBMCs. The receptors here all came from a woman aged 18-35 years in good health and CMV-seronegative. CDR3s include the opening cysteine and the closing phenylalanine or tryptophan. D genes are given only for firm matches. Part of the rows lack a size; the others show once, few, many or a class for expanded clones.

NA TRBJ1-1 TRBV19 TRBD1 TGTGCCAGTAGAGGACAGGGTAACACTGAAGCTTTCTTT CASRGQGNTEAFF
NA TRBJ1-1 TRBV5-1 NA TGCGCCAGCAGCTTGATCCAGGGGAACACTGAAGCTTTCTTT CASSLIQGNTEAFF
NA TRBJ1-2 TRBV30 TRBD1 TGTGCCTGGGCACAGGGGGGAGACTATGGCTACACCTTC CAWAQGGDYGYTF
NA TRBJ2-3 TRBV5-1 NA TGCGCCAGCAGCTGGAGGGACAGCAGACATTTT CASSWRDSRHF
NA TRBJ2-3 TRBV25-1 TRBD2 TGTGCCAGCAGTGATTCCCTAGCGGGAGCCGCAGATACGCAGTATTTT CASSDSLAGAADTQYF
NA TRBJ1-5 TRBV12-5 NA TGTGCTAGTGGTTTGTACGGAGATAGCAATCAGCCCCAGCATTTT CASGLYGDSNQPQHF
NA TRBJ1-2 TRBV19 NA TGTGCCAGTAGTCCTAAAACAGGGAGTGGAAGCTACACCTTC CASSPKTGSGSYTF
NA TRBJ2-3 TRBV7-3 TRBD1 TGTGCCACTTCTAGGGGGCCCCTAGATACGCAGTATTTT CATSRGPLDTQYF
few TRBJ2-2 TRBV7-3 TRBD2 TGTGCCAGCTCCGGCGGGAGGAACACCGGGGAGCTGTTTTTT CASSGGRNTGELFF
NA TRBJ1-5 TRBV23-1 NA TGCGCCAGCAGTACCCAGGGCGAGCTCAATCAGCCCCAGCATTTT CASSTQGELNQPQHF
NA TRBJ2-1 TRBV28 NA TGTGCCAGCAGCTACCCCGGGACTCGAGCCTACAATGAGCAGTTCTTC CASSYPGTRAYNEQFF
NA TRBJ1-2 TRBV7-9 TRBD1 TGTGCCAGCAGTCAAAAAGGGACAGGGATCGATGGCTACACCTTC CASSQKGTGIDGYTF
NA TRBJ2-3 TRBV4-1 NA TGCGCCATAACCGGGACAAAGGCAGATACGCAGTATTTT CAITGTKADTQYF
NA TRBJ2-1 TRBV7-2 TRBD2 TGTGCCAGCAGCTTAGCGGCGGGAGAGGTCAATGAGCAGTTCTTC CASSLAAGEVNEQFF
NA TRBJ2-7 TRBV5-1 NA TGCGCCAGCAGCTTGAGGCAGGGACTCGTCTACGAGCAGTACTTC CASSLRQGLVYEQYF
NA TRBJ2-2 TRBV11-3 NA TGTGCCAGCAGCTTGTCTCAGGACAGCCGTAATACCGGGGAGCTGTTTTTT CASSLSQDSRNTGELFF
NA TRBJ2-1 TRBV11-2 NA TGTGCCAGCACCCTGTGGGAGAGCTCCTACAATGAGCAGTTCTTC CASTLWESSYNEQFF
few TRBJ2-3 TRBV4-2 NA TGTGCCAGCAGCCAATCCAGAGATACGCAGTATTTT CASSQSRDTQYF
NA TRBJ2-2 TRBV2 TRBD2 TGTGCCAGCAGTACCAGACTAGCGGGAGTCACCGGGGAGCTGTTTTTT CASSTRLAGVTGELFF
NA TRBJ2-2 TRBV6-1 NA TGTGCCAGCAGTGAAGTCCACTCCTCGCTCCGGGAGCTGTTTTTT CASSEVHSSLRELFF
NA TRBJ2-7 TRBV5-1 TRBD2 TGCGCCAGCAGCTTGAGTAGCGGGGACCAAGGGGAGCAGTACTTC CASSLSSGDQGEQYF
NA TRBJ1-6 TRBV4-2 NA TGTGCCAGCAGCCAAGATGGGGGGAATAATTCACCCCTCCACTTT CASSQDGGNNSPLHF
NA TRBJ2-2 TRBV30 TRBD2 TGTGCCTGGGGTCGTATATCTAGCGGGAGGACCGGGGAGCTGTTTTTT CAWGRISSGRTGELFF
NA TRBJ2-1 TRBV6-5 NA TGTGCCAGCAGTTACTTATCGGGCAATGAGCAGTTCTTC CASSYLSGNEQFF
NA TRBJ1-2 TRBV18 TRBD1 TGTGCCAGCTCACCAGGGACAGACCTTAACTATGGCTACACCTTC CASSPGTDLNYGYTF
NA TRBJ2-1 TRBV27 NA TGTGCCAGCAGTTTAGGGCACGGCGGGGACTCTTGGAATGAGCAGTTCTTC CASSLGHGGDSWNEQFF
NA TRBJ2-1 TRBV4-3 NA TGCGCCAGCAGCCCCCCGGGAGTCTGCCCCCATGAGCAGTTCTTC CASSPPGVCPHEQFF
NA TRBJ2-3 TRBV5-1 TRBD1 TGCGCCAGCAGCTCGGGACAGCAGACAGATACGCAGTATTTT CASSSGQQTDTQYF
few TRBJ2-6 TRBV2 TRBD1 TGTGCCAGCAGTGGGACAGGGGCCGGGGCCAACGTCCTGACTTTC CASSGTGAGANVLTF
NA TRBJ1-1 TRBV6-5 NA TGTGCCAGCAGACAGGACCTTGAAGCTTTCTTT CASRQDLEAFF
NA TRBJ1-3 TRBV10-3 NA TGTGCCATCACGAGTCCTGGAAACACCATATATTTT CAITSPGNTIYF
NA TRBJ2-3 TRBV7-9 NA TGTGCCAGCAGCTTAGCGTCCGAGGGGGGCACAGATACGCAGTATTTT CASSLASEGGTDTQYF
few TRBJ2-1 TRBV4-2 NA TGTGCCAGCAGCCAAGAGGCAGGAACCTACAATGAGCAGTTCTTC CASSQEAGTYNEQFF
few TRBJ2-7 TRBV7-9 NA TGTTCCAGCAGCTCCCCCCCCAACTACGAGCAGTACTTC CSSSSPPNYEQYF
NA TRBJ2-4 TRBV7-2 TRBD2 TGTGCCAGCAGCAAAAGAGGGACTAGCGGGACAGGAAACATTCAGTACTTC CASSKRGTSGTGNIQYF
NA TRBJ1-1 TRBV27 TRBD1 TGTGCCAGCAGGCCGGACAGGGGCATGAACACTGAAGCTTTCTTT CASRPDRGMNTEAFF
NA TRBJ2-2 TRBV5-1 TRBD2 TGCGCCAGCAGCTTCAGCGGGAGGGCCGGTACCGGGGAGCTGTTTTTT CASSFSGRAGTGELFF
once TRBJ2-1 TRBV4-2 NA TGTGCCAGCAGGGGGGGGCAGAGGAATGAGCAGTTCTTC CASRGGQRNEQFF
NA TRBJ2-1 TRBV29-1 NA TGCAGCGCGGGGGATGAGCAGTTCTTC CSAGDEQFF
NA TRBJ2-7 TRBV7-2 TRBD1 TGTGCCAGCACGGGACAGGGGGCCGGCGAGCAGTACTTC CASTGQGAGEQYF
NA TRBJ2-1 TRBV13 TRBD2 TGTGCCAGCAGCTTATATGGACTAGCGGACCAAACCAGCTCCTACAATGAGCAGTTCTTC CASSLYGLADQTSSYNEQFF
NA TRBJ2-3 TRBV7-3 TRBD2 TGTGCCAGCAGCCACATAGCGGGAGCAGCAGATACGCAGTATTTT CASSHIAGAADTQYF
NA TRBJ2-7 TRBV5-1 TRBD1 TGCGCCAGCAGCTTGACAGGGGGCGAGCAGTACTTC CASSLTGGEQYF
NA TRBJ2-1 TRBV2 NA TGTGCCAGCAGACCGACAGGAAATGAGCAGTTCTTC CASRPTGNEQFF
NA TRBJ2-1 TRBV6-1 TRBD2 TGTGCCAGCAGTGAGCTTTCTGGACTAGCGAACAATGAGCAGTTCTTC CASSELSGLANNEQFF
few TRBJ1-5 TRBV5-8 NA TGTGCCAGCAGCTTCCGCACAGGATGGGGCAATCAGCCCCAGCATTTT CASSFRTGWGNQPQHF
NA TRBJ2-5 TRBV19 TRBD2 TGTGCCAGTAGTCTTTATGCTAGCGGGAGTCCCCACCAAGAGACCCAGTACTTC CASSLYASGSPHQETQYF
few TRBJ2-1 TRBV9 TRBD2 TGTGCCAGCAGCGTCTCAACCTTGTCGGGGGGATTGTCGTATGAGCAGTTCTTC CASSVSTLSGGLSYEQFF
NA TRBJ2-1 TRBV7-9 NA TGTGCCAGCAGCAACTCGCGGACTACCTACTACAATGAGCAGTTCTTC CASSNSRTTYYNEQFF
NA TRBJ2-7 TRBV28 NA TGTGCCAGCAGTCCCAACGACTGGACTGGGGACGAGCAGTACTTC CASSPNDWTGDEQYF
NA TRBJ2-7 TRBV19 TRBD1 TGTGCCAGTAGTATACTAGGGGGCACCTACGAGCAGTACTTC CASSILGGTYEQYF
NA TRBJ2-7 TRBV7-9 TRBD2 TGTGCCAGCAGCCCTCGGACTAGCGGGACCTTCGAGCAGTACTTC CASSPRTSGTFEQYF
NA TRBJ2-3 TRBV11-2 TRBD2 TGTGCCAGCAGCCTCGGACTAGCGGGAGACTGGGATACGCAGTATTTT CASSLGLAGDWDTQYF
NA TRBJ1-1 TRBV5-1 NA TGCGCCAGCAGCTCTCAGGGATCCCAGGGCACTGAAGCTTTCTTT CASSSQGSQGTEAFF